The 2 T cell receptor beta chains listed next were all sequenced from one sample in a study of T cells in Graves' hyperthyroidism and ophthalmopathy. The source material, RNA transcripts, was used to amplify TCR beta CDR3 regions. The HTBI primer set served for first-round RT-PCR of the TCR CDR3. TCRdb re-analysed the multiplex PCR reads in MiXCR, keeping a single row per CDR3 protein. The data hold about 420,000 distinct CDR3 sequences, with 15% to 18% observed a single time. Material: blood. The receptor set was obtained from a woman aged 18-29 years with Graves' hyperthyroidism.

Ten or more counts support this clonotype. CDR3 loop: CASSQLEGTTNQPQHF. The DNA for the CDR3 is TGTGCCAGCAGCCAATTGGAGGGGACTACCAATCAGCCCCAGCATTTT. The chain combines TRBV6-2 or TRBV6-3 with TRBJ1-5; TRBD1 is a possible D gene (5 bases). The CDR3 extends over 16 amino acids. V gave up 6 bases and J gave up 3 bases, with 18 bases separating them. Germline-derived CDR1 and CDR2 are MNHEY and SVGEGT.

This chain connects TRBV18 to TRBJ2-7, with TRBD1 matching over 9 bases. CDR1 is KGHSH and CDR2 is LQKENI in the germline V gene. The CDR3 spans 15 residues. Losses at the gene ends were 4 bases for V and 6 bases for J; bases not matched to a gene: 10. The CDR3 DNA follows: TGTGCCAGCTCACGGGACAGGGTAGTTTGGGCCGAGCAGTACTTC. Protein: CASSRDRVVWAEQYF.